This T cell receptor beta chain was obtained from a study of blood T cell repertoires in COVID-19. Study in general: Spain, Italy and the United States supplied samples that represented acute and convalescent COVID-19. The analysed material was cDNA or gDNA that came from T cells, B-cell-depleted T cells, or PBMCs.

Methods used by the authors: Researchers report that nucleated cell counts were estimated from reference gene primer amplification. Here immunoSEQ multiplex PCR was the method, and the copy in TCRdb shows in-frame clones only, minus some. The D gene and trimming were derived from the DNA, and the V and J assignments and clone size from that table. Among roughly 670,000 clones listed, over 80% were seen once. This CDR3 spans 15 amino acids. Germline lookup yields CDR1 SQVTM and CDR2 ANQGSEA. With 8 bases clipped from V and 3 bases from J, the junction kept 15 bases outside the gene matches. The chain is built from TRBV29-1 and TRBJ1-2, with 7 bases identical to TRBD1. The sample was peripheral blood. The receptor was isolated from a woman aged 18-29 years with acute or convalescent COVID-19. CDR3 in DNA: TGCAGCCTCCGCCCCTCAGGGGGACCGGACTATGGCTACACCTTC. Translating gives CSLRPSGGPDYGYTF.